This T cell receptor beta chain was documented in a study of T-cell memory formation after mild COVID-19. This clonotype showed up just a few times. In TCRdb, the 5' RACE reads were re-called with MiXCR into one record per CDR3 protein. The sample has approximately 440,000 distinct CDR3 sequences, about 19% seen once. This TCR derives from an adult woman who had mild COVID-19 (a few samples of this study predate the infection). Cell type and time point are not known. The sequenced sample was PBMCs or a T cell subset sorted from them (not recorded which).

As DNA, the CDR3 is TGCGCCAGCAGCTTGCAGGGCGGTTCAGAATGGGCAGAAGCTTTCTTT. Translation: CASSLQGGSEWAEAFF. This chain joins TRBV5-1 and TRBJ1-1; TRBD1 is a possible D gene (5 bases). The CDR3 consists of 16 residues. Trimming left V 1 base short and J 8 bases short, with 21 bases between. The germline V gene encodes CDR1 SGHRS and CDR2 YFSETQ.